This TCR beta chain was identified during a study of OX40 agonist ivuxolimab in advanced cancers. This clone was observed a handful of times. The V gene's germline CDR1 is MNHEY and CDR2 SVGAGI. After removal of 5 bases from V and 8 bases from J, the junction contained 14 bases not matched to a gene. The CDR3 covers 15 residues. Using immunoSEQ multiplex PCR, the repertoire was profiled, and TCRdb retains in-frame clones only, with some absent. Of about 32,000 clones in the sample, roughly 79% were seen once. This receptor was taken from an adult with an advanced solid tumor such as melanoma, head and neck, liver or kidney cancer. Sequenced here: CD4+ or CD8+ T cells sorted from blood, sampled in a trial of the OX40 agonist ivuxolimab. The chain is built from TRBV6-5 and TRBJ2-7; 8 positions match TRBD1. The CDR3 DNA reads TGTGCCAGCAGTCCCCGGGGACAGGAGACTTTCCAGCAGTACTTC. It codes for CASSPRGQETFQQYF.